The 8 T cell receptor beta chains presented below share a single source sample, sequenced in a study of PD-1 blockade in classical Hodgkin lymphoma. The protocol was immunoSEQ multiplex PCR, while the TCRdb copy is restricted to in-frame clones and leaves out a portion. The sample has 40,000 to 50,000 clones, more than 85% seen once; the top ten hold around 5%. Following autologous stem cell transplantation, relapse occurred in every patient, and exposure to brentuximab vedotin varied. This specimen was peripheral blood mononuclear cells (PBMCs), taken before the second cycle of nivolumab. The receptors originated from a human donor with classical Hodgkin lymphoma.

The chain employs TRBV19 and TRBJ2-3; TRBD2 matches 13 bases. The CDR3 consists of 16 residues. Germline V lookup: CDR1 LNHDA, CDR2 SQIVND (reference sequence). Trimming removed 4 bases from V and 3 bases from J; junction bases left unmatched: 4. The CDR3 spells CASSRKTSGRTDTQYF. Written as DNA, the CDR3 is TGTGCCAGTAGTAGAAAGACTAGCGGGAGGACAGATACGCAGTATTTT.

The chain combines TRBV7-2 with TRBJ2-3, with unresolved D. The germline CDR1 and CDR2 sequences are SGHTA and FQGNSA. CDR3 length: 14 amino acids. The V and J ends lost 2 bases and 4 bases respectively, with 10 bases between them. The CDR3 bases are TGTGCCAGCAGCTTATCCAGGAACGCAGATACGCAGTATTTT. Its translation: CASSLSRNADTQYF.

V is TRBV29-1 and J is TRBJ2-3, with no clear D. V was cut by 3 bases and J by 7 bases, with 11 bases left in between. The CDR3 runs 12 residues. Per the germline V gene, CDR1 is SQVTM and CDR2 is ANQGSEA. CDR3 bases: TGCAGCGTTGAGGTCCACAGCAATACGCAGTATTTT. Translation: CSVEVHSNTQYF.

This clone was observed a single time. The CDR3 sequence: CASSIGNTIYF. The CDR3 DNA is TGTGCCAGCAGCATTGGAAACACCATATATTTT. The chain carries TRBV5-6 and TRBJ1-3; no clear D gene. Germline CDR1 is SGHDT and CDR2 is YYEEEE. V dropped 4 bases and J dropped 3 bases, with 2 bases sitting between them. CDR3 length: 11 amino acids.

The chain uses TRBV9 and TRBJ2-5; 9 bases are a match to TRBD1. The V gene end was trimmed by 3 bases and the J gene end by 1 base; junction bases not matched to a gene: 4. Germline values: CDR1 SGDLS, CDR2 YYNGEE. The CDR3 length is 15 residues. CDR3 bases: TGTGCCAGCAGCGCGACAGGGGGGACCCAAGAGACCCAGTACTTC. Residues: CASSATGGTQETQYF. Complete variable domain (other parts from reference TRBV9 and TRBJ2-5): DSGVTQTPKHLITATGQRVTLRCSPRSGDLSVYWYQQSLDQGLQFLIQYYNGEERAKGNILERFSAQQFPDLHSELNLSSLELGDSALYFCASSATGGTQETQYFGPGTRLLVL.

The V call is TRBV7-9, the J call TRBJ1-5, with D perhaps matching TRBD1 (6 bases). V shed 5 bases and J shed 2 bases, with 13 bases lying between them. Looked up from germline, CDR1 is SEHNR and CDR2 is FQNEAQ (reference sequence). This CDR3 comprises 15 residues. The CDR3 loop is CASSLGAAGNQPQHF. Here the CDR3 DNA reads TGTGCCAGCAGCCTGGGGGCAGCTGGCAATCAGCCCCAGCATTTT.

This chain links TRBV11-3 with TRBJ1-1; D might be TRBD1 (5 bases). The CDR3 is 12 residues long. V was clipped by 3 bases and J by 8 bases, with 10 bases between them. The germline CDR1 and CDR2 sequences are SGHNT and YENEEA. This CDR3 reads CASSFGGKEAFF. The CDR3 DNA follows: TGTGCCAGCAGCTTTGGGGGGAAGGAAGCTTTCTTT.

This clone came up once. The chain has TRBV11-2 and TRBJ2-2; D might be TRBD2 (5 bases). The CDR3 consists of 14 residues. V was cut by 5 bases and J by 1 base, with 8 bases left in between. Per germline, CDR1 SGHAT and CDR2 FQNNGV. The DNA of the CDR3 is TGTGCCAGCAGCCCCGGGGTGAACACCGGGGAGCTGTTTTTT. It is translated as CASSPGVNTGELFF.